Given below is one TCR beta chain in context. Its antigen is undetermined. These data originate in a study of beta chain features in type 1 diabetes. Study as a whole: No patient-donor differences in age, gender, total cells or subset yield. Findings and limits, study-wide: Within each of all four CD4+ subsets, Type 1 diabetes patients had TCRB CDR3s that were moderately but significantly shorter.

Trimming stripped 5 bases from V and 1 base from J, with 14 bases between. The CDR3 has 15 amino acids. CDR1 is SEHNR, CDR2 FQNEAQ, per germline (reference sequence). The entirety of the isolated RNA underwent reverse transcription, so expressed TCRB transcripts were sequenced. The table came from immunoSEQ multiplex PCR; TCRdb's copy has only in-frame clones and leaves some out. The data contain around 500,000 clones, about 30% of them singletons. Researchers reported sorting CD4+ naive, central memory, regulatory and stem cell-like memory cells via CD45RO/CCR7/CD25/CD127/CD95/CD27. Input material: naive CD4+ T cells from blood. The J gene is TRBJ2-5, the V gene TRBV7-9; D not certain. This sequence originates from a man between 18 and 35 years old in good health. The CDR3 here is CASSILTTAQETQYF. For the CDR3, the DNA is TGTGCCAGCAGCATACTTACTACCGCCCAAGAGACCCAGTACTTC.